This is a list of T cell receptor beta chains from one sample in a study of blood T cell repertoires in COVID-19. TCRdb's table, derived via immunoSEQ multiplex PCR, lists solely in-frame clones and lacks some. Of 200,000 to 250,000 clones in the sample, around 84% were seen once. The sample consisted of peripheral blood. The receptor source for this set is a man in his thirties or forties with active or convalescent COVID-19. Both conserved end residues are part of each CDR3.

j_call	v_call	cdr3_aa
TRBJ2-1	TRBV7-9	CASSLLASKDNEQFF
TRBJ2-5	TRBV2	CASSDFLREPQETQYF
TRBJ1-1	TRBV5-6	CASSLSPDTMNTEAFF
TRBJ1-2	TRBV11-2	CASSLNQGRDGYTF
TRBJ2-1	TRBV13	CASSLGMGAIDNEQFF
TRBJ1-1	TRBV5-1	CASSLASTLRNTEAFF
TRBJ1-5	TRBV19	CASSDRQGTGQPQHF
TRBJ1-5	TRBV6-1	CASSDVGGPSNQPQHF
TRBJ2-7	TRBV6-5	CASSYRTGGEQYF
TRBJ1-3	TRBV5-1	CASSGRGQGSGNTIYF
TRBJ2-1	TRBV7-2	CASSLDGASGGTQQFF
TRBJ1-5	TRBV6-1	CASSDHRNNQPQHF
TRBJ2-3	TRBV7-3	CASSLTLPSAQYF
TRBJ2-2	TRBV11-2	CASSFNRNTGELFF
TRBJ1-1	TRBV7-2	CASSSEGTVNTEAFF
TRBJ1-5	TRBV4-1	CASSQVYRDNQPQHF
TRBJ1-6	TRBV7-2	CASSLGLRHNNSPLHF
TRBJ1-5	TRBV28	CASRRPTGKGQPQHF
TRBJ1-3	TRBV6-6	CASSPRPGLNSGNTIYF
TRBJ2-2	TRBV29-1	CSVESSNTGELFF
TRBJ1-5	TRBV6-1	CASSESPSYNQPQHF
TRBJ2-3	TRBV12-3/TRBV12-4	CASRGQGTDTQYF
TRBJ2-2	TRBV9	CASSTRTESNTGELFF
TRBJ1-1	TRBV5-6	CASSLFGQGWSLVAEAFF
TRBJ1-3	TRBV9	CASSVVSSGNTIYF
TRBJ2-5	TRBV11-1	CASSRESGTQETQYF
TRBJ2-3	TRBV18	CASSQIGSTDTQYF
TRBJ2-3	TRBV18	CASSRLGGDTQYF
TRBJ2-1	TRBV9	CASRFEGGYDNEQFF
TRBJ2-3	TRBV7-8	CASSDYNGLATDTQYF
TRBJ2-3	TRBV27	CASSLSGGVRTDTQYF
TRBJ2-1	TRBV5-1	CASSMLSVSYNEQFF
TRBJ2-7	TRBV2	CASRTIRVAGDPVTSYEQYF
TRBJ1-4	TRBV5-4	CASSRGATNEKLFF
TRBJ1-1	TRBV5-6	CASSFLTGVNTEAFF
TRBJ2-2	TRBV7-2	CASSAGLAGGTGELFF
TRBJ2-7	TRBV11-2	CASSLTQRSSYEQYF
TRBJ2-1	TRBV6-2/TRBV6-3	CASSYSERREDYNEQFF
TRBJ2-1	TRBV4-3	CASSQDSLSPYNEQFF
TRBJ1-1	TRBV12-3/TRBV12-4	CASSLGGAEAFF
TRBJ2-3	TRBV5-4	CASSLGGLAGWSYTDTQYF
TRBJ2-7	TRBV7-9	CASSSAGTGVDEQYF
TRBJ2-3	TRBV6-1	CASSEIGTGGTYTQYF
TRBJ2-2	TRBV4-3	CASSQTGFGELFF
TRBJ2-7	TRBV27	CASSSQGTSSYEQYF
TRBJ2-5	TRBV27	CASSLSGGGPETQYF
TRBJ1-1	TRBV7-2	CASSPNPGTGGADTEAFF
TRBJ2-3	TRBV7-2	CASKSLGGKTDTQYF
TRBJ1-5	TRBV7-9	CASSGGDSRHHQPQHF
TRBJ2-3	TRBV5-1	CASSTDTGSMRNTQYF
TRBJ2-7	TRBV5-1	CASSLSVGAGAYEQYF
TRBJ2-3	TRBV7-9	CASSSGLAGIDTQYF
TRBJ2-5	TRBV24-1	CATSDFPTGRETQYF
TRBJ2-3	TRBV7-8	CASSQGLRGSTDTQYF
TRBJ1-1	TRBV23-1	CASSQPDNEAFF
TRBJ1-1	TRBV19	CASSRRGASTEAFF
TRBJ1-4	TRBV28	CASSPDREVVEKLFF
TRBJ2-7	TRBV7-2	CASSFRQGAGEQYF
TRBJ1-5	TRBV21-1	CARGGQGFNQPQHF